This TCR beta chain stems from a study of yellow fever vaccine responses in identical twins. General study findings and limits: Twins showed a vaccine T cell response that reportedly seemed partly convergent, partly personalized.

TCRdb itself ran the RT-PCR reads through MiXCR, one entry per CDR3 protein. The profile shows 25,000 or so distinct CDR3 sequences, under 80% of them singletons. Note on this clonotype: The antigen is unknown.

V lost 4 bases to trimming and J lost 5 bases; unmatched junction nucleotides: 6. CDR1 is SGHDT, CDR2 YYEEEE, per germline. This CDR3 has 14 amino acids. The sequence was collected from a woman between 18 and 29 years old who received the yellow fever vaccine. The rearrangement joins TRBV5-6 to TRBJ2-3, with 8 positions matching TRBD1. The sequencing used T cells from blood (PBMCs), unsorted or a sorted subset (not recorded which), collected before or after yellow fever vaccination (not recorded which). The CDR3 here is CASSQGQELDTQYF. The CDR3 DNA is TGTGCCAGCAGCCAGGGACAGGAATTAGATACGCAGTATTTT.